These T cell receptor beta chains were read from a single sample in a study of blood T cell repertoires in COVID-19. Method: immunoSEQ multiplex PCR; TCRdb's copy keeps in-frame clones and lacks some. The table has 120,000 or so clones, almost 90% seen once. Material: peripheral blood. The origin of the receptors is a woman aged 55-69 years with COVID-19, enrolled during active disease. The CDR3 runs from the conserved cysteine through the conserved F or W. The D gene is left open where the match is weak. Clone sizes are given selectively: once, few, many, or a class where the clone is expanded.

TRBJ2-1 NA TRBD2 TRBV7-2 15 TGTGCCAGCAGATTAAGCGGGGGGAACTACAATGAGCAGTTCTTC CASRLSGGNYNEQFF
TRBJ2-2 NA NA TRBV29-1 13 TGCAGCGCAACGACAGCCCAGGGCGGGGAGCTGTTTTTT CSATTAQGGELFF
TRBJ1-2 NA TRBD1 TRBV7-2 14 TGTGCCAGCAGCTCCCAGAACAGGGGGCGCGGCTACACCTTC CASSSQNRGRGYTF
TRBJ1-2 NA TRBD1 TRBV4-3 15 TGCGCCAGCAGCCTCGGACAGGGCGATACCTATGGCTACACCTTC CASSLGQGDTYGYTF
TRBJ2-7 NA NA TRBV7-2 16 TGTGCCAGCAGCTTAGGGGGACTCTCGGTCAACTACGAGCAGTACTTC CASSLGGLSVNYEQYF
TRBJ2-7 NA NA TRBV5-1 16 TGCGCCAGCAGCGTTGGGGAGGGGGGAAGAACGGACGAGCAGTACTTC CASSVGEGGRTDEQYF
TRBJ1-1 NA TRBD1 TRBV4-3 15 TGCGCCAGCAGCCGATCCTCGACAGGGTCGACTGAAGCTTTCTTT CASSRSSTGSTEAFF
TRBJ1-1 NA TRBD1 TRBV6-5 12 TGTGCCATCGGACAGGAGAACACTGAAGCTTTCTTT CAIGQENTEAFF
TRBJ1-1 NA NA TRBV10-3 17 TGTGCCATCAGTGATATTTTTGGGAGGGGCAGTAACACTGAAGCTTTCTTT CAISDIFGRGSNTEAFF
TRBJ2-2 NA TRBD2 TRBV5-8 14 TGTGCCAGCAGCTTGGGACTAGCAATCCGGGAGCTGTTTTTT CASSLGLAIRELFF
TRBJ2-1 NA NA TRBV12-3/TRBV12-4 12 TGTGCCAGCAGTTCGTCCTGGGGAGGGCAGTTCTTC CASSSSWGGQFF
TRBJ1-1 NA TRBD1 TRBV5-1 16 TGCGCCAGCAGCCCAAACCAACAGGGGATGGCCACTGAAGCTTTCTTT CASSPNQQGMATEAFF
TRBJ1-1 NA NA TRBV19 14 TGTGCCAGTAGTATATTAGGGGCGAGCACTGAAGCTTTCTTT CASSILGASTEAFF
TRBJ1-2 NA TRBD1 TRBV5-8 14 TGTGCCAGCAGCCAGACAGGGCCCGGAAGGGGCTACACCTTC CASSQTGPGRGYTF
TRBJ2-1 NA TRBD1 TRBV5-4 13 TGTGCCAGCAGCGTAGACAGGGGAGGTGAGCAGTTCTTC CASSVDRGGEQFF
TRBJ1-5 once NA TRBV30 13 TGTGCCTGGAGTGAAAATTACAATCAGCCCCAGCATTTT CAWSENYNQPQHF
TRBJ2-5 NA TRBD2 TRBV6-2/TRBV6-3 15 TGTGCCAGCAGTTGGACTAGCGGGGGGGCAGAGACCCAGTACTTC CASSWTSGGAETQYF
TRBJ1-6 NA TRBD1 TRBV18 18 TGTGCCAGCTCACCCGAAGGGACAGGGGGCATTTGGAATTCACCCCTCCACTTT CASSPEGTGGIWNSPLHF
TRBJ2-1 NA NA TRBV9 14 TGTGCCAGCAGCGAGGGGGACAATCACAATGAGCAGTTCTTC CASSEGDNHNEQFF
TRBJ2-3 NA TRBD2 TRBV15 14 TGTGCCACCAGCAGTAGCGGGGGGGTCTATACGCAGTATTTT CATSSSGGVYTQYF
TRBJ1-1 NA NA TRBV6-5 12 TGTGCCAGCAGTTACTCGTCAGGGGAAGCTTTCTTT CASSYSSGEAFF
TRBJ1-5 NA TRBD1 TRBV2 16 TGTGCCAGCAGTGAATTAGGACAGGGGTCAGGGCAGCCCCAGCATTTT CASSELGQGSGQPQHF
TRBJ2-2 NA TRBD1 TRBV11-2 15 TGTGCCAGCAGACGGACAGGGGGGAGGACCGGGGAGCTGTTTTTT CASRRTGGRTGELFF
TRBJ1-2 NA TRBD1 TRBV29-1 13 TGCAGCGTTCGACGACAGGGGGCGCCGGGCTACACCTTC CSVRRQGAPGYTF
TRBJ2-1 NA NA TRBV4-1 16 TGCGCCAGCAGCCGGGGGCGGGGGAGCTCCTACAATGAGCAGTTCTTC CASSRGRGSSYNEQFF
TRBJ1-5 few TRBD1 TRBV19 13 TGTGCCAGCGGACAGGGCGCCAATCAGCCCCAGCATTTT CASGQGANQPQHF
TRBJ2-7 NA NA TRBV12-3/TRBV12-4 13 TGTGCCAGCAGTTTAGGTTTCGCGGACGAGCAGTACTTC CASSLGFADEQYF
TRBJ1-2 NA TRBD1 TRBV7-9 17 TGTGCCAGCAGCCTAACCGGGACAGGGGGCTTAAGCTATGGCTACACCTTC CASSLTGTGGLSYGYTF
TRBJ2-3 few TRBD2 TRBV11-2 16 TGTGCCAGCAGCTTAGGGGCGGGGGGCGGCACAGATACGCAGTATTTT CASSLGAGGGTDTQYF
TRBJ1-6 few NA TRBV2 12 TGTGCCAGCAGTGACCCGGGTTCACCCCTCCACTTT CASSDPGSPLHF
TRBJ2-1 NA TRBD1 TRBV11-1 13 TGTGCCAGCAGCCAAGACAGGGTCTATGAGCAGTTCTTC CASSQDRVYEQFF
TRBJ2-1 NA TRBD1 TRBV7-9 14 TGTGCCAGCAGCCATGCAGGGGGCTACAATGAGCAGTTCTTC CASSHAGGYNEQFF
TRBJ1-2 NA NA TRBV29-1 12 TGCAGCGTTGATAGGAGTGTCTATGGCTACACCTTC CSVDRSVYGYTF
TRBJ2-2 NA TRBD1 TRBV4-1 16 TGCGCCAGCAGCCTGTACAGGGGCGGGAACACCGGGGAGCTGTTTTTT CASSLYRGGNTGELFF
TRBJ1-2 NA TRBD1 TRBV6-5 15 TGTGCCAGCAGAAATACAGGGGGCGGCAACTATGGCTACACCTTC CASRNTGGGNYGYTF
TRBJ2-5 NA NA TRBV6-5 16 TGTGCCAGCAGTTACCGGGGGATTCGGGACGGAGAGACCCAGTACTTC CASSYRGIRDGETQYF
TRBJ1-3 NA NA TRBV7-9 13 TGTGCCAGCAGCTTAGCCAGGGCGGATACCATATATTTT CASSLARADTIYF